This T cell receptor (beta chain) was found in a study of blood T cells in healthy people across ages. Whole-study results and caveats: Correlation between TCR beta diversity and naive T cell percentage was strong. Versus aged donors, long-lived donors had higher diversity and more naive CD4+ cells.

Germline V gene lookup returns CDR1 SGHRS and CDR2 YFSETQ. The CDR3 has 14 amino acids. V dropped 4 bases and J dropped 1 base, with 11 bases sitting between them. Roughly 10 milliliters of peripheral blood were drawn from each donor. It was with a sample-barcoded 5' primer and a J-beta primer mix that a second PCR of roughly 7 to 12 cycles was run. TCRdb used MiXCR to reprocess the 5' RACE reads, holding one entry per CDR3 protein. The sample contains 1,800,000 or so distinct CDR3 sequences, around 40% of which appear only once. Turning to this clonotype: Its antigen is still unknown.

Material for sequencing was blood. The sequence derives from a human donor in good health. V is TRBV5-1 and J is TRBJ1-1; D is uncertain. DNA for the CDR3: TGCGCCAGCAGCCCCCGGAACCAGAACACTGAAGCTTTCTTT. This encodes CASSPRNQNTEAFF.